A selection of T cell receptor beta chains follows, all from one sample in a study of blood T cell repertoires in COVID-19. Here immunoSEQ multiplex PCR was the method, and the copy in TCRdb shows in-frame clones only, minus some. There are roughly 250,000 clones in the sample; 81% occur only once, and 2.5% to 3% lies in the top ten. The sample was peripheral blood. These receptors all stem from a woman in her sixties or seventies with active or convalescent COVID-19. Each CDR3 is given with its conserved first and last residue. The D gene is left open where the match is weak. Clone size, where shown, is once, few, many, or a class for clones that have expanded.

abundance	v_gene	j_gene	d_gene	CDR3nt	CDR3aa
.	TRBV18	TRBJ2-7	TRBD1	TGTGCCAGCTCACCAAGACAGGGGGACGAGCAGTACTTC	CASSPRQGDEQYF
.	TRBV9	TRBJ1-5	.	TGTGCCAGCAGCGTCACAGGTTATAGCAATCAGCCCCAGCATTTT	CASSVTGYSNQPQHF
.	TRBV2	TRBJ2-3	TRBD1	TGTGCCAGCAGGCTACAGGGGGTTAGTGGAGTCACGCAGTATTTT	CASRLQGVSGVTQYF
.	TRBV7-9	TRBJ1-6	.	TGTGCCAGCAGCCCACAGGGAAGTAATTCACCCCTCCACTTT	CASSPQGSNSPLHF
.	TRBV19	TRBJ2-3	.	TGTGCCAGTAGAGCCGCATCGGGTGTAGGCACAGATACGCAGTATTTT	CASRAASGVGTDTQYF
.	TRBV19	TRBJ1-5	TRBD1	TGTGCCAGTAGTATTATGGTCCGTGGGACAGGGAGCAATCAGCCCCAGCATTTT	CASSIMVRGTGSNQPQHF
once	TRBV5-8	TRBJ1-4	TRBD1	TGTGCCAGCAGCGCCGGGACAGCGAATGAAAAACTGTTTTTT	CASSAGTANEKLFF
.	TRBV6-5	TRBJ1-1	TRBD1	TGTGCCAGCAGTTACCCTACAGGGGACACTGAAGCTTTCTTT	CASSYPTGDTEAFF
.	TRBV6-5	TRBJ2-1	TRBD1	TGTGCCAGCAGTTACTCGAGGGACAGGTCGGGGAATGAGCAGTTCTTC	CASSYSRDRSGNEQFF
.	TRBV5-6	TRBJ1-1	TRBD1	TGTGCCAGCAGCCCAGGGACAGGGCGGAACACTGAAGCTTTCTTT	CASSPGTGRNTEAFF
few	TRBV12-3/TRBV12-4	TRBJ1-1	.	TGTGCCAGCAGTTTACCGGGGGGCGTACAAGCTTTCTTT	CASSLPGGVQAFF
few	TRBV10-3	TRBJ2-3	.	TGTGCCATCAGTCCCGACAAGAGTTTCACAGATACGCAGTATTTT	CAISPDKSFTDTQYF